These 28 T cell receptor beta chains originate from one sample sequenced in a study of response to subunit inactivated influenza vaccine. MiXCR, run by TCRdb on the RT-PCR reads, gives a single entry per CDR3 protein. The sample consists of some 640,000 distinct CDR3 sequences, roughly 14% of them appearing once. The source was PBMCs from blood, collected around 14 days before vaccination. These receptors came from a man aged 50 to 60 who received an inactivated influenza vaccine.

This clonotype was observed a few times. The chain couples TRBV6-1 to TRBJ2-7, with 13 nucleotides matching TRBD2. J gave up 4 bases and V 5 bases, and 8 bases lay outside the gene matches. Per germline, CDR1 MNHNS and CDR2 SASEGT. The CDR3 length is 16 residues. CDR3 DNA sequence: TGTGCCAGCAGTCTGGGACTAGCGGGGAACGGTTACGAGCAGTACTTC. Amino acids: CASSLGLAGNGYEQYF.

This rearrangement joins TRBV7-2 to TRBJ2-2; D might be TRBD2 (6 bases). From germline, CDR1 is SGHTA and CDR2 FQGNSA. The CDR3 has 16 amino acids. V was trimmed by 5 bases and J by 2 bases, leaving 15 bases between them. For the CDR3, the DNA is TGTGCCAGCAGCCAGGGCGTAGCGGATAACACCGGGGAGCTGTTTTTT. Protein sequence: CASSQGVADNTGELFF.

The table lists this clonotype with many counts. The chain is built from TRBV20-1 and TRBJ2-1, with D possibly being TRBD1 (6 bases). The V gene lost 7 bases and the J gene lost 6 bases, with 10 bases spanning the gap. The CDR3 extends over 11 amino acids. The V gene's germline CDR1 is DFQATT and CDR2 SNEGSKA (reference sequence). The CDR3 loop is CSVHRANEQFF. For the CDR3, the DNA is TGCAGTGTCCACAGGGCCAATGAGCAGTTCTTC.

This clonotype was seen a few times. The gene calls are TRBV20-1 and TRBJ2-3; TRBD2 might be the D (5 bases). The CDR3 sequence is 12 residues long. Germline-derived CDR1 and CDR2 are DFQATT and SNEGSKA (reference sequence). V shed 7 bases and J shed 10 bases, with 18 bases lying between them. This CDR3 reads CSVSSGLRAQYF. DNA of the CDR3: TGCAGTGTTTCTTCCGGGCTGAGGGCGCAGTATTTT.

The chain recombines TRBV20-1 with TRBJ2-3; 9 bases map to TRBD2. Trimming removed 1 base from V and 0 bases from J; junction bases left unmatched: 2. The CDR3 sequence is 15 residues long. Germline CDR1 reads DFQATT; CDR2 reads SNEGSKA (reference sequence). The CDR3 DNA sequence: TGCAGTGCTAGAGCCACTAGCGGGAGCACAGATACGCAGTATTTT. It encodes CSARATSGSTDTQYF.

A remark on this clonotype: Likely a read error: the CDR3 ends without its conserved phenylalanine or tryptophan. No DNA is shown, since the ends of the CDR3 on it are uncertain; the CDR3 is the one TCRdb lists. The V gene is TRBV27, the J gene TRBJ1-2; TRBD1 is the table's D call, not checked against the DNA. The CDR3 comprises 13 residues, both ends counted. Per the germline V gene, CDR1 is MNHEY and CDR2 is SMNVEV (reference sequence). The CDR3 sequence: CASSPQGGREVVL.

This clonotype was found a few times. The rearrangement links TRBV6-1 to TRBJ2-5, with D tentatively TRBD1 (5 bases). This CDR3 contains 16 residues. CDR1 is MNHNS and CDR2 is SASEGT in the germline V gene. Trimming removed 1 base from V and 3 bases from J, with 15 bases in between. The CDR3 loop reads CASSEVPGHPKETQYF. The CDR3, as DNA: TGTGCCAGCAGTGAAGTTCCCGGACATCCGAAAGAGACCCAGTACTTC.

The J gene is TRBJ2-2, the V gene TRBV7-9; possibly TRBD2 for D (6 bases). Trimming took off 7 bases at V and 0 bases at J, with 12 bases between the two ends. The CDR3 sequence is 15 residues long. CDR1 is SEHNR, CDR2 FQNEAQ, per germline (reference sequence). CDR3 bases: TGTGCCAGCACATTAGGGGAGGCGAACACCGGGGAGCTGTTTTTT. Its protein product is CASTLGEANTGELFF.

This clonotype is a singleton in its sample. This chain connects TRBV12-3 or TRBV12-4 to TRBJ2-5; possibly TRBD1 for D (6 bases). This CDR3 contains 13 residues. V lost 6 bases, J lost 2 bases, and 10 bases lay in between. CDR3 loop: CASRRQEQETQYF. The CDR3 coding sequence is TGTGCCAGCAGGCGACAGGAACAAGAGACCCAGTACTTC.

Only a few counts were recorded for this clonotype. This chain uses TRBV5-1 with TRBJ2-5, with 8 bases aligning to TRBD2. Trimming at V came to 3 bases and at J to 2 bases, leaving 6 bases not matched to a gene. The CDR3 covers 15 residues. Germline CDR1 is SGHRS and CDR2 is YFSETQ. In nucleotides, the CDR3 is TGCGCCAGCAGCTCTTTAGCGGGGCCACAAGAGACCCAGTACTTC. Its protein product is CASSSLAGPQETQYF. Full variable domain (missing parts from reference TRBV5-1 and TRBJ2-5): KAGVTQTPRYLIKTRGQQVTLSCSPISGHRSVSWYQQTPGQGLQFLFEYFSETQRNKGNFPGRFSGRQFSNSRSEMNVSTLELGDSALYLCASSSLAGPQETQYFGPGTRLLVL.

This clonotype appeared a few times. The chain couples TRBV5-8 to TRBJ2-5, with 10 bases fitting TRBD2. Germline CDR1 SGHTS, CDR2 YDEGEE. J gave up 5 bases and V 5 bases, and 12 bases lay outside the gene matches. The CDR3 is 16 residues long. CDR3 sequence reads: CASSDSSGRGSETQYF. CDR3 nucleotide sequence: TGTGCCAGCAGTGATTCTAGCGGGAGAGGGTCGGAGACCCAGTACTTC.

This clonotype was seen a few times. The CDR3 coding sequence is TGTGCCAGCAGCTTAGGTATCGGAGCCGTGTCTGAGCAGTTCTTC. Its translation: CASSLGIGAVSEQFF. The chain links TRBV7-2 to TRBJ2-1; unclear D gene. This CDR3 spans 15 amino acids. Looked up from germline, CDR1 is SGHTA and CDR2 is FQGNSA. Trimming cost V 1 base and J 9 bases, with 16 bases left between them.

Ten or more counts support this clonotype. The chain combines TRBV13 with TRBJ2-1; 9 nucleotides match TRBD2. Trimming removed 5 bases from V and 0 bases from J; junction bases left unmatched: 8. This CDR3 has 17 residues. CDR1 PRHDT and CDR2 FYEKMQ come from the germline V gene (reference sequence). The chain's CDR3 is CASSEAGGDYSYNEQFF. The DNA of the CDR3 is TGTGCCAGCAGCGAAGCGGGGGGTGACTACTCCTACAATGAGCAGTTCTTC.

This clonotype has just a few counts. The V gene is TRBV20-1, the J gene TRBJ2-1; 7 bases line up with TRBD2. The J segment lost 5 bases and the V segment lost 0 bases, leaving 10 bases of the junction unmatched. Germline CDR1 DFQATT, CDR2 SNEGSKA (reference sequence). This CDR3 is built from 16 residues. CDR3 sequence reads: CSARDLRDYINNEQFF. The CDR3 region has the DNA TGCAGTGCTAGAGATCTCCGGGACTATATCAACAATGAGCAGTTCTTC.

This clonotype was counted ten times or more. V usage is TRBV12-3 or TRBV12-4 and J usage is TRBJ1-5; tentative D call: TRBD1 (6 bases). V was trimmed by 6 bases and J by 2 bases, leaving 17 bases between them. The CDR3 sequence is 16 residues long. The CDR3 DNA reads TGTGCCAGCAGCTTCGGGGGTCACAGGGGCAATCAGCCCCAGCATTTT. It translates to CASSFGGHRGNQPQHF.

This chain joins TRBV29-1 and TRBJ1-2, with TRBD1 matching 7 bases. With 4 bases clipped from V and 8 bases from J, the junction kept 13 bases outside the gene matches. This CDR3 region has 14 residues. CDR1 is SQVTM and CDR2 is ANQGSEA in the germline V gene. The CDR3 spells CSVGDRDSRRGYTF. CDR3 coding DNA: TGCAGCGTTGGCGACAGGGATTCCCGGAGGGGCTACACCTTC.

This clonotype was seen a few times. The chain uses TRBV11-2 and TRBJ2-1; 11 bases are a match to TRBD2. The CDR3 sequence is 15 residues long. Germline V lookup: CDR1 SGHAT, CDR2 FQNNGV. The V gene end was trimmed by 5 bases and the J gene end by 6 bases; junction bases not matched to a gene: 6. The DNA for the CDR3 is TGTGCCAGCAGCCTACTTAGCGGGAGGGGCAATGAGCAGTTCTTC. It is translated as CASSLLSGRGNEQFF.

The sample holds many counts of this clonotype. The chain recombines TRBV29-1 with TRBJ2-3; no reliable D call. CDR3 size: 12 residues. The V gene lost 3 bases and the J gene lost 1 base, with 5 bases spanning the gap. The germline V gene encodes CDR1 SQVTM and CDR2 ANQGSEA. CDR3 nucleotide sequence: TGCAGCGTTGATTATGGCACAGATACGCAGTATTTT. It yields the protein CSVDYGTDTQYF.

This clonotype was seen a handful of times. CDR3 residues: CASSQRMDRSGANVLTF. In nucleotides, the CDR3 is TGCGCCAGCAGCCAACGCATGGACCGCTCTGGGGCCAACGTCCTGACTTTC. The V call is TRBV4-1, the J call TRBJ2-6; D is unresolved. V lost 2 bases to trimming and J lost 0 bases, with 11 bases between them. This CDR3 is built from 17 residues. Germline assignment: CDR1 MGHRA and CDR2 YSYEKL.

The V call is TRBV20-1, the J call TRBJ2-1, with 15 positions matching TRBD2. J was trimmed by 0 bases and V by 3 bases; bases with no gene match: 9. Germline-derived CDR1 and CDR2 are DFQATT and SNEGSKA (reference sequence). The length of the CDR3 is 19 residues. This chain's CDR3 is CSARSRTSGRASSYNEQFF. The CDR3 DNA follows: TGCAGTGCTAGGTCTCGGACTAGCGGGAGGGCCAGCTCCTACAATGAGCAGTTCTTC.

The gene calls are TRBV12-3 or TRBV12-4 and TRBJ1-5, with 8 bases matching TRBD1. The CDR3 extends over 15 amino acids. V was pared by 3 bases and J by 1 base, with 2 bases of the junction left unmatched. This CDR3 is CASSFRTGSNQPQHF. The DNA for the CDR3 is TGTGCCAGCAGTTTTAGGACAGGGAGCAATCAGCCCCAGCATTTT.

The sample holds a few counts of this clonotype. The V call is TRBV4-3, the J call TRBJ1-3; D unresolved. Deletions cut 4 bases from V and 0 bases from J, with 10 bases between. CDR3 length: 15 amino acids. Looked up from germline, CDR1 is LGHNA and CDR2 is YSLEER. The CDR3 DNA reads TGCGCCAGCAGCCTCTCGGAAGGCTCTGGAAACACCATATATTTT. This codes for CASSLSEGSGNTIYF.

This clonotype is a singleton in its sample. The chain employs TRBV14 and TRBJ2-3; D may be TRBD1 or TRBD2 (5 bases each). Trimming stripped 0 bases from V and 2 bases from J, with 12 bases between. CDR3 length equals 16 residues. From germline, CDR1 is SGHDN and CDR2 FVKESK. CDR3 protein: CASSQDHEGITDTQYF. The CDR3, as DNA: TGTGCCAGCAGCCAAGATCATGAGGGGATCACAGATACGCAGTATTTT.

The sample holds a few counts of this clonotype. The V call is TRBV6-5, the J call TRBJ1-6; the match to TRBD1 covers 8 bases. The CDR3 spans 16 residues. Per germline, CDR1 MNHEY and CDR2 SVGAGI. The trim removed 2 bases at V and 7 bases at J, leaving 7 bases unmatched. In DNA form, the CDR3 reads TGTGCCAGCAGTTACCCAACAGGGGGGATAAATTCACCCCTCCACTTT. Translation: CASSYPTGGINSPLHF.

This clonotype has only a few counts. The rearrangement links TRBV28 to TRBJ1-5; unclear D gene. V was pared by 7 bases and J by 1 base, with 17 bases between. In germline, CDR1 is MDHEN, CDR2 SYDVKM. The CDR3 runs to 16 residues. Here the CDR3 DNA reads TGTGCCAGCATCACCTCCGAGGATATAAGCAATCAGCCCCAGCATTTT. Translation gives CASITSEDISNQPQHF. Based on the CDR3 plus reference TRBV28 and TRBJ1-5, the full variable domain is DVKVTQSSRYLVKRTGEKVFLECVQDMDHENMFWYRQDPGLGLRLIYFSYDVKMKEKGDIPEGYSVSREKKERFSLILESASTNQTSMYLCASITSEDISNQPQHFGDGTRLSIL.

The gene calls are TRBV11-3 and TRBJ2-2; 7 bases line up with TRBD2. The germline CDR1 and CDR2 sequences are SGHNT and YENEEA. The V gene end was trimmed by 5 bases and the J gene end by 4 bases; junction bases not matched to a gene: 7. CDR3 length equals 15 residues. The CDR3 DNA is TGTGCCAGCAGCGTAGCGGGCTCGGGCACCGGGGAGCTGTTTTTT. This gives the protein CASSVAGSGTGELFF.

This sequence joins TRBV11-2 and TRBJ2-1; D possibly uses TRBD1 or TRBD2 (5 bases each). Germline loops: CDR1 SGHAT, CDR2 FQNNGV. The CDR3 length is 15 residues. The V end was cut by 7 bases, the J end by 4 bases, with 17 bases between. CDR3: CASIPSGREYNEQFF. CDR3 nucleotide sequence: TGTGCCAGCATCCCTTCGGGACGGGAATACAATGAGCAGTTCTTC.

This clonotype was observed a handful of times. This chain uses TRBV27 with TRBJ2-6; unclear D gene. V was clipped by 3 bases and J by 0 bases, with 9 bases between them. The CDR3 consists of 16 residues. CDR1 and CDR2 (germline): MNHEY, SMNVEV (reference sequence). DNA for the CDR3: TGTGCCAGCAGTTTGATACAGAGCTCTGGGGCCAACGTCCTGACTTTC. Amino acids: CASSLIQSSGANVLTF.